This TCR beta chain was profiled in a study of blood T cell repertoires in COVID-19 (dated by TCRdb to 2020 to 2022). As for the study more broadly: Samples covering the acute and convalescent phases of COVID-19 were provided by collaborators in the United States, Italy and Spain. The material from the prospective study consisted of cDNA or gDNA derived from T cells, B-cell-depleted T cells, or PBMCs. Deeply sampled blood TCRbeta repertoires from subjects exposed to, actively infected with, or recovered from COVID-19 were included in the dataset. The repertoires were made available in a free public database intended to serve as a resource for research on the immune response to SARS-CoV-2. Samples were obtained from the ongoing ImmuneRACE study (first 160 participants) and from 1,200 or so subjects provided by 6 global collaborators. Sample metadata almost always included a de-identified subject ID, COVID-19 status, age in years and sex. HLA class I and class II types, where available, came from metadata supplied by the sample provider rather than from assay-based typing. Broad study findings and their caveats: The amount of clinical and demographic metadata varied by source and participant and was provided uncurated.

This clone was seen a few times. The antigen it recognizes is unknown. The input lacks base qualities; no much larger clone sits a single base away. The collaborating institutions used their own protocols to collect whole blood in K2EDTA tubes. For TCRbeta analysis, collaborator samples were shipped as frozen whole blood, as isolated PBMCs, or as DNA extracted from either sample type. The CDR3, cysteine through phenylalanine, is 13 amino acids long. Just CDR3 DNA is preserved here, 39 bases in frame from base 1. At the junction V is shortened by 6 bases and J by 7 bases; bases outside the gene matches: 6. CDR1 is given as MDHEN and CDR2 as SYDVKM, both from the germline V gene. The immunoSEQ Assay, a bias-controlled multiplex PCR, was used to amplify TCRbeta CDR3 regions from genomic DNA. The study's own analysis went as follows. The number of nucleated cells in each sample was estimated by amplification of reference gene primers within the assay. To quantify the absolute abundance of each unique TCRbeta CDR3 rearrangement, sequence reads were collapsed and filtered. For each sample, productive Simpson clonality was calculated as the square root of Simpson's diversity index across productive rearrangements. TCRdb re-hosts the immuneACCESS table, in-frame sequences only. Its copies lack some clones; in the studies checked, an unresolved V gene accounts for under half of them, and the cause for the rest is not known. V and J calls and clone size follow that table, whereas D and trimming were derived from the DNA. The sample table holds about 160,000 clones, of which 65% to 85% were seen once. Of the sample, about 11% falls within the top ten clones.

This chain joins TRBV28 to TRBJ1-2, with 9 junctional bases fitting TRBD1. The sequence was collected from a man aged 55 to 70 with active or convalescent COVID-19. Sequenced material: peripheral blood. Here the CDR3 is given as CASRPDRGGGYTF. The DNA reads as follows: TGTGCCAGCAGACCGGACAGGGGCGGTGGCTACACCTTC.